The 22 T cell receptor beta chains given below trace back to one sample, sequenced in a study of control samples from healthy donors and cancer patients. Profiling relied on immunoSEQ multiplex PCR, and the TCRdb table lists in-frame clones only, not all of them. This sample has fewer than 250,000 clones, with approximately 91% found just once. The sample was blood. Every receptor here comes from a man aged 30-40 years in good health.

This clone has more than one count but fewer than ten. The rearrangement uses TRBV30 and TRBJ1-6; D gene unclear. The CDR3 sequence is 14 residues long. The V end lost 6 bases, the J end lost 0 bases, and 9 bases lay between the germline ends. CDR1 is GTSNPN and CDR2 is SVGIG in the germline V gene (reference sequence). This chain's CDR3 is CACGTSSYNSPLHF. CDR3 sequence (DNA): TGTGCCTGTGGCACAAGCTCCTATAATTCACCCCTCCACTTT. Full variable domain (remainder filled in from reference TRBV30 and TRBJ1-6): SQTIHQWPATLVQPVGSPLSLECTVEGTSNPNLYWYRQAAGRGLQLLFYSVGIGQISSEVPQNLSASRPQDRQFILSSKKLLLSDSGFYLCACGTSSYNSPLHFGNGTRLTVT.

This chain connects TRBV11-2 to TRBJ1-2, with D perhaps matching TRBD1 (5 bases). This CDR3 is built from 12 residues. The germline V gene has CDR1 SGHAT and CDR2 FQNNGV. V lost 4 bases and J lost 7, with 10 bases in between. CDR3 sequence: CASSSGGFGYTF. The CDR3 DNA follows: TGTGCCAGCAGCTCCGGGGGATTTGGCTACACCTTC.

J is TRBJ1-4 and V is TRBV25-1; no firm D call. Between the trimmed V and J ends, which lost 2 bases and 3 bases, there was a span of 7 bases. Germline CDR1 and CDR2: MGHDK and SYGVNS. The CDR3 has 14 residues. The CDR3 spells CASSEARPNEKLFF. CDR3 coding DNA: TGTGCCAGCAGTGAAGCCCGACCTAATGAAAAACTGTTTTTT.

The CDR3 spells CASSERRRGTTDTQYF. The CDR3 nucleotides are TGTGCCAGCAGTGAACGTCGGCGGGGAACCACAGATACGCAGTATTTT. The rearrangement uses TRBV6-1 and TRBJ2-3, with TRBD2 as a possible D gene (6 bases). Germline assignment: CDR1 MNHNS and CDR2 SASEGT. V was trimmed by 2 bases and J by 2 bases, leaving 14 bases between them. The CDR3 contains 16 residues.

V gene TRBV2 combines with J gene TRBJ2-3; possible D gene TRBD2, 6 bases. With 0 bases removed from V and 3 bases from J, the gap between germline ends came to 13 bases. Germline V CDR1 and CDR2: SNHLY, FYNNEI. The CDR3 has 16 residues. CDR3 sequence (DNA): TGTGCCAGCAGTGAAGCGGCGGGATACTTGACAGATACGCAGTATTTT. Translating it yields CASSEAAGYLTDTQYF.

This sequence joins TRBV5-6 and TRBJ2-7; TRBD1 is a possible D gene (6 bases). Trimming removed 2 bases from V and 6 bases from J, with 9 bases in between. The germline CDR1 and CDR2 sequences are SGHDT and YYEEEE. This CDR3 has 12 amino acids. This CDR3 is CASSFSRGEQYF. CDR3 DNA sequence: TGTGCCAGCAGCTTTTCCAGGGGCGAGCAGTACTTC.

The V call is TRBV29-1, the J call TRBJ1-1; 7 nucleotides agree with TRBD1. The junction had 24 bases not matched to a gene; V was cut back by 7 bases and J by 4 bases. Germline CDR1 is SQVTM and CDR2 is ANQGSEA. The CDR3 loop spans 18 amino acids. The CDR3, as DNA: TGCAGCGCCCAAGGCCTGGTTGGCAGGGGGATAGAGGGCACTGAAGCTTTCTTT. Translating gives CSAQGLVGRGIEGTEAFF.

The J gene is TRBJ2-3, the V gene TRBV19; 10 bases are a match to TRBD2. V lost 5 bases to trimming and J lost 3 bases; unmatched junction nucleotides: 11. Germline V CDR1 and CDR2: LNHDA, SQIVND (reference sequence). The CDR3 covers 17 residues. The CDR3 sequence: CASSPLGLAGATDTQYF. CDR3 DNA: TGTGCCAGTAGTCCTCTTGGCCTAGCGGGGGCGACAGATACGCAGTATTTT.

The chain carries TRBV27 and TRBJ1-2; the D is unclear. CDR1 and CDR2 (germline): MNHEY, SMNVEV (reference sequence). The CDR3 totals 14 residues. V dropped 5 bases and J dropped 5 bases, with 15 bases sitting between them. CDR3 protein: CASSPVGVVYGYTF. In DNA form, the CDR3 reads TGTGCCAGCAGTCCCGTGGGCGTCGTATATGGCTACACCTTC.

The chain joins TRBV3-1 (or the pseudogene TRBV3-2) to TRBJ1-1; a possible D gene is TRBD1 (5 bases). Trimming cost V 0 bases and J 4 bases, with 9 bases left between them. The CDR3 sequence is 14 residues long. Per the germline V gene, CDR1 is LGHDT and CDR2 is YNNKEL (reference sequence). The CDR3 here is CASSQDPGLTEAFF. CDR3 DNA: TGTGCCAGCAGCCAAGATCCAGGGCTCACTGAAGCTTTCTTT.

The rearrangement links TRBV12-3 or TRBV12-4 to TRBJ1-2; tentative D call: TRBD1 (5 bases). This CDR3 contains 13 residues. Trimming left V 8 bases short and J 4 bases short, with 14 bases between. CDR3: CASYLQGSYGYTF. The CDR3 DNA follows: TGTGCCAGCTATCTTCAGGGAAGCTATGGCTACACCTTC.

The J gene is TRBJ2-1, the V gene TRBV30; no definite D call. Germline-derived CDR1 and CDR2 are GTSNPN and SVGIG (reference sequence). The CDR3 has 11 residues. The V end was cut by 0 bases, the J end by 8 bases, with 5 bases between. In nucleotides, the CDR3 is TGTGCCTGGAGTGTTCCTTATGAGCAGTTCTTC. This translates into CAWSVPYEQFF. The full variable domain, completed using reference TRBV30 and TRBJ2-1, is SQTIHQWPATLVQPVGSPLSLECTVEGTSNPNLYWYRQAAGRGLQLLFYSVGIGQISSEVPQNLSASRPQDRQFILSSKKLLLSDSGFYLCAWSVPYEQFFGPGTRLTVL.

The CDR3 bases are TGCGCCAGCAGCTTTGCTCGCCGGACAGGGGCCCCAAATTATGGCTACACCTTC. Its protein product is CASSFARRTGAPNYGYTF. The genes are TRBV5-1 and TRBJ1-2; 9 nucleotides align to TRBD1. J lost 5 bases, V lost 2 bases, and 16 bases had no gene match. Germline CDR1 reads SGHRS; CDR2 reads YFSETQ. The CDR3 is 18 amino acids.

The chain recombines TRBV3-1 (or the pseudogene TRBV3-2) with TRBJ1-2, with 7 bases fitting TRBD1. V trimming: 1 base; J trimming: 2 bases; junction bases outside the gene matches: 7. CDR3 length equals 16 residues. Germline values: CDR1 LGHDT, CDR2 YNNKEL (reference sequence). The CDR3 spells CASSQGDSSYNYGYTF. As DNA, the CDR3 is TGTGCCAGCAGCCAAGGGGACAGTTCCTACAACTATGGCTACACCTTC.

V and J are TRBV6-1 and TRBJ1-5, with D maybe TRBD1 (5 bases). This CDR3 contains 14 residues. The germline V gene has CDR1 MNHNS and CDR2 SASEGT. Trimming left V 1 base short and J 6 bases short, with 10 bases between. CDR3 nucleotides: TGTGCCAGCAGTGAAGAGGAAGGGGTTCAGCCCCAGCATTTT. It codes for CASSEEEGVQPQHF.

V is TRBV7-9 and J is TRBJ1-1, with 9 bases identical to TRBD1. The V and J ends lost 5 bases and 0 bases, in that order; junction bases with no gene match: 16. CDR1 is SEHNR, CDR2 FQNEAQ, per germline (reference sequence). The CDR3 loop spans 19 amino acids. In nucleotides, the CDR3 is TGTGCCAGCAGCCATATCGACCGGGACAGGGTTCTCATGAACACTGAAGCTTTCTTT. It codes for CASSHIDRDRVLMNTEAFF.

The gene calls are TRBV10-2 and TRBJ2-1; 10 bases are a match to TRBD2. The CDR3 is 16 amino acids. With 8 bases clipped from V and 0 bases from J, the junction kept 7 bases outside the gene matches. Germline CDR1 and CDR2: WSHSY and SAAADI. The CDR3 sequence is CASASSGGYSYNEQFF. DNA of the CDR3: TGCGCCAGCGCCTCTAGCGGGGGCTACTCCTACAATGAGCAGTTCTTC.

The chain couples TRBV4-1 to TRBJ2-7, with 7 bases fitting TRBD1. Germline V CDR1 and CDR2: MGHRA, YSYEKL. This CDR3 contains 13 residues. V gave up 5 bases and J gave up 0 bases; unmatched junction bases: 1. The CDR3 loop reads CASSTGDSYEQYF. The CDR3, as DNA: TGCGCCAGCAGCACAGGGGACTCCTACGAGCAGTACTTC.

This chain joins TRBV6-4 and TRBJ1-5; D ambiguous. The CDR3 has 13 residues. V shed 6 bases and J shed 4 bases, with 10 bases lying between them. Germline CDR1 is MRHNA and CDR2 is SNTAGT. The CDR3 spells CASRELENQPQHF. As DNA, the CDR3 is TGTGCCAGCAGGGAATTAGAGAATCAGCCCCAGCATTTT.

The chain links TRBV9 to TRBJ1-2, with 7 bases matching TRBD1. V lost 0 bases, J lost 8 bases, and 4 bases stayed unmatched. The CDR3 loop spans 13 amino acids. CDR1 is SGDLS and CDR2 is YYNGEE in the germline V gene. The CDR3, as DNA: TGTGCCAGCAGCGTAGGACAGGGTGTCGGCTACACCTTC. As protein: CASSVGQGVGYTF.

This chain connects TRBV6-5 to TRBJ1-3; TRBD1 agrees at 12 bases. With 6 bases clipped from V and 3 bases from J, the junction kept 3 bases outside the gene matches. Per germline, CDR1 MNHEY and CDR2 SVGAGI. The CDR3 length is 15 residues. The CDR3: CASRGTGGNGNTIYF. In DNA, the CDR3 is TGTGCCAGCAGAGGGACAGGGGGCAATGGAAACACCATATATTTT.

The chain uses TRBV5-1 and TRBJ1-4; a weak D match, TRBD1 (5 bases). V lost 3 bases to trimming and J lost 0 bases, with 12 bases between them. The length of the CDR3 is 16 residues. From germline, CDR1 is SGHRS and CDR2 YFSETQ. The CDR3 coding sequence is TGCGCCAGCAGCTACGGTGGGGCAGCAACTAATGAAAAACTGTTTTTT. Amino acid sequence: CASSYGGAATNEKLFF.